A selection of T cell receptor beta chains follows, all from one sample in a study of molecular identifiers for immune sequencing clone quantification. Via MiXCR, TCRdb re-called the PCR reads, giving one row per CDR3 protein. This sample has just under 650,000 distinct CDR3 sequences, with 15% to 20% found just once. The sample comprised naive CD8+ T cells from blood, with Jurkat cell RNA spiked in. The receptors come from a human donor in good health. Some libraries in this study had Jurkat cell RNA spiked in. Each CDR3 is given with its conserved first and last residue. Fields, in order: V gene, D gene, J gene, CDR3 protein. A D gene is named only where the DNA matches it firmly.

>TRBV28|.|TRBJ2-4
CASSPLGLGNIQYF
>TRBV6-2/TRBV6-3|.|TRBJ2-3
CASSYSTVPDTQYF
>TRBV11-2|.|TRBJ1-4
CASSPEVLARNEKLFF
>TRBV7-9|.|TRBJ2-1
CASSLTINERFF
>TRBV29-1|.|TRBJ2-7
CSVEFSSGGYEQYF
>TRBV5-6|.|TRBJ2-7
CATGIREATYEQYF
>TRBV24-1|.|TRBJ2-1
CATSDVGAYNEQFF
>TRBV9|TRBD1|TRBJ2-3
CASSVEGTVTDTQYF
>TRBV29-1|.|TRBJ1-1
CSVKGGTEAFF
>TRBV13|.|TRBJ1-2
CASSAGRGAQDGYTF
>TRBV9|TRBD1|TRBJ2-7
CASSVDADRTNLEQYF
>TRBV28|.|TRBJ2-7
CASSFRVAEQYF
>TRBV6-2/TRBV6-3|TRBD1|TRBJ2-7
CASSLPGQGISSYEQYF
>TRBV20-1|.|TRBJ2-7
CSALSETSYEQYF
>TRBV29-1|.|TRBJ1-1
CSVAPTRGLESFF
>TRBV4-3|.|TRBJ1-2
CASSPGHSNYGYTF
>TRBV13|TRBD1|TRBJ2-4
CASSPATGGSAVSKNIQYF
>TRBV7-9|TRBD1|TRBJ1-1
CASSLRDRYTEAFF
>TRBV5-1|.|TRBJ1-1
CASSAGGAGMNTEAFF
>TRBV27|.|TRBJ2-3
CARKRPGTDTQYF
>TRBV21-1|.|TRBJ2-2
CASSIRDREWEGTGELFF
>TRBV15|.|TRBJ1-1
CATSPHRDTEAFF
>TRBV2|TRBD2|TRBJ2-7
CASMEREATYEQYF
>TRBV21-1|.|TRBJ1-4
CASSIRQGWNEKLFF
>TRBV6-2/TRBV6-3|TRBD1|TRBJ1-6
CASSPTRDRGLSPLHF
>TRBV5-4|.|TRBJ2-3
CASSSRDLTRDTQYF